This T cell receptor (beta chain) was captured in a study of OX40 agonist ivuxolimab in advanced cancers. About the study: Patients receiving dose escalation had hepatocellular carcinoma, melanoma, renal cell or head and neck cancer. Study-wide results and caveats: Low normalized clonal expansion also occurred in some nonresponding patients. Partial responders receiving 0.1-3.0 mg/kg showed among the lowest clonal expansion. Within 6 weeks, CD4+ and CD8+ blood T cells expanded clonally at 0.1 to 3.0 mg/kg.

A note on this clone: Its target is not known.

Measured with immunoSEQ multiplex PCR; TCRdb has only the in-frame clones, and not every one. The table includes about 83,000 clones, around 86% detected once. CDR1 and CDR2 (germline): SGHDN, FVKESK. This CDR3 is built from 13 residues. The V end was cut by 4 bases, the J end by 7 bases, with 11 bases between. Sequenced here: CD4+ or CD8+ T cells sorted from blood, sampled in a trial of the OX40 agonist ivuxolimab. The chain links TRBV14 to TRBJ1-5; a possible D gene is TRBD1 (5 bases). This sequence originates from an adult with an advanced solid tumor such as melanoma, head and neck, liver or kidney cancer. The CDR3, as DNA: TGTGCCAGCAGCCTGGGGCTTTCACAGCCCCAGCATTTT. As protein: CASSLGLSQPQHF.